This passage covers 14 T cell receptor beta chains from one sample sequenced in a study of blood T cell repertoires in COVID-19. Profiling relied on immunoSEQ multiplex PCR, and the TCRdb table lists in-frame clones only, not all of them. The data show some 200,000 clones, 85% to 90% seen once. Sequencing used peripheral blood. The receptors derive from a woman younger than 35 who had recovered from COVID-19.

The table lists this clone with a count of one. The J gene is TRBJ2-1, the V gene TRBV5-1, with 8 positions matching TRBD2. Germline CDR1 is SGHRS and CDR2 is YFSETQ. The CDR3 length is 14 residues. V shed 0 bases and J 7 bases; nucleotides not matched to a gene: 3. CDR3 amino acids: CASSLAGGWNEQFF. The CDR3 DNA sequence: TGCGCCAGCAGCTTGGCGGGAGGGTGGAATGAGCAGTTCTTC.

The genes are TRBV7-6 and TRBJ1-1; D perhaps matches TRBD1 (5 bases). The CDR3 spans 15 residues. Germline CDR1 reads SGHVS; CDR2 reads FNYEAQ. With 1 base removed from V and 0 bases from J, the gap between germline ends came to 9 bases. The chain's CDR3 is CASSLGPGMNTEAFF. Here the CDR3 DNA reads TGTGCCAGCAGCTTAGGGCCAGGGATGAACACTGAAGCTTTCTTT. The full variable domain, its missing parts supplied by reference TRBV7-6 and TRBJ1-1, is GAGVSQSPRYKVTKRGQDVALRCDPISGHVSLYWYRQALGQGPEFLTYFNYEAQQDKSGLPNDRFSAERPEGSISTLTIQRTEQRDSAMYRCASSLGPGMNTEAFFGQGTRLTVV.

This clone was recorded only once. The chain employs TRBV5-4 and TRBJ1-2; 8 nucleotides agree with TRBD1. V gave up 5 bases and J gave up 8 bases; unmatched junction bases: 11. The CDR3 has 14 amino acids. Germline CDR1 reads SGHNT; CDR2 reads YYREEE (reference sequence). The CDR3 spells CASRPTDRGVGYTF. The DNA of the CDR3 is TGTGCCAGCAGACCTACAGACAGGGGAGTCGGCTACACCTTC.

V and J are TRBV7-6 and TRBJ2-1, with 13 bases identical to TRBD2. CDR1 and CDR2 (germline): SGHVS, FNYEAQ. After removal of 0 bases from V and 7 bases from J, the junction contained 18 bases not matched to a gene. The CDR3 covers 21 residues. The CDR3 sequence: CASSLALKLAGGPSVGNEQFF. The CDR3 region has the DNA TGTGCCAGCAGCTTAGCCCTGAAACTAGCGGGGGGGCCCTCGGTGGGTAATGAGCAGTTCTTC.

V gene TRBV11-3 combines with J gene TRBJ2-7, with a possible D match to TRBD1 (6 bases). V gave up 10 bases and J gave up 2 bases, with 15 bases separating them. CDR1 is SGHNT and CDR2 is YENEEA in the germline V gene. The CDR3 has 13 residues. The CDR3 DNA reads TGTGCCACCCTGACAGGACTGACCTACGAGCAGTACTTC. It codes for CATLTGLTYEQYF.

For the CDR3, the DNA is TGTGCCATCAGTGAGCGGACTGAGGACGAGCAGTACTTC. Protein product: CAISERTEDEQYF. The J gene is TRBJ2-7, the V gene TRBV10-3, with a weak D call TRBD2 (5 bases). The CDR3 loop spans 13 amino acids. Germline values: CDR1 ENHRY, CDR2 SYGVKD. V lost 2 bases and J lost 5, with 10 bases in between.

The CDR3 spells CASSPRAGQGIDTQYF. The CDR3 region has the DNA TGTGCCAGCTCACCACGGGCAGGCCAGGGGATAGATACGCAGTATTTT. The V gene is TRBV18, the J gene TRBJ2-3; D may be TRBD1 (6 bases). Looked up from germline, CDR1 is KGHSH and CDR2 is LQKENI. The CDR3 is made up of 16 amino acids. V lost 1 base, J lost 5 bases, and 16 bases lay in between.

The V and J genes are TRBV7-2 and TRBJ1-5, with D tentatively TRBD1 (6 bases). V was shortened by 4 bases and J by 7 bases, with 17 bases between the two germline ends. This CDR3 is built from 15 residues. Germline V gives CDR1 SGHTA, CDR2 FQGNSA. CDR3 sequence: CASSYSRGNGQPQHF. The CDR3 region has the DNA TGTGCCAGCAGCTATTCCAGGGGAAACGGGCAGCCCCAGCATTTT.

The chain combines TRBV11-2 with TRBJ1-1, with 7 bases that match TRBD1. Germline-derived CDR1 and CDR2 are SGHAT and FQNNGV. V lost 5 bases, J lost 1 base, and 16 bases stayed unmatched. This CDR3 comprises 18 residues. The CDR3 loop reads CASSEGGYRGFANTEAFF. The CDR3 DNA reads TGTGCCAGCAGCGAGGGGGGTTACAGGGGATTCGCGAACACTGAAGCTTTCTTT.

This rearrangement joins TRBV2 to TRBJ1-5; no reliable D call. Germline V CDR1 and CDR2: SNHLY, FYNNEI. CDR3 size: 14 residues. Deletions cut 6 bases from V and 0 bases from J, with 9 bases between. The CDR3 coding sequence is TGTGCCAGCAGGTTAGAATATAGCAATCAGCCCCAGCATTTT. It translates to CASRLEYSNQPQHF.

This rearrangement joins TRBV6-4 to TRBJ1-1, with D possibly TRBD1 on 6 matching bases. Germline V gene lookup returns CDR1 MRHNA and CDR2 SNTAGT. Trimming shortened V by 6 bases and J by 1 base, and 18 bases separated the two germline ends. The CDR3 sequence is 16 residues long. The CDR3: CASSEEGGRGNTEAFF. As DNA, the CDR3 is TGTGCCAGCAGCGAGGAAGGGGGTCGAGGGAACACTGAAGCTTTCTTT.

The rearrangement links TRBV20-1 to TRBJ1-4; 7 positions agree with TRBD1. The CDR3 totals 13 residues. In germline, CDR1 is DFQATT, CDR2 SNEGSKA (reference sequence). V dropped 3 bases and J dropped 4; count of bases not matched to a gene: 2. The CDR3 reads CSASGDSNEKLFF. In nucleotides, the CDR3 is TGCAGTGCTAGTGGGGACAGTAATGAAAAACTGTTTTTT.

This clone was picked up a small number of times. The chain combines TRBV6-6 with TRBJ2-7; D perhaps matches TRBD1 (5 bases). This CDR3 comprises 13 residues. V lost 6 bases to trimming and J lost 6 bases, with 15 bases between them. From germline, CDR1 is MNHNY and CDR2 SVGAGI (reference sequence). The CDR3 region has the DNA TGTGCCAGCAGCCCAGCTGGAAGGGGCGAGCAGTACGTC. It is translated as CASSPAGRGEQYV.

The CDR3 spells CASSEELGLNSPLHF. CDR3 DNA sequence: TGTGCCAGCAGTGAAGAGTTAGGACTCAATTCACCCCTCCACTTT. V gene TRBV6-1 combines with J gene TRBJ1-6, with no clear D. This CDR3 spans 15 amino acids. The germline gives CDR1 MNHNS, CDR2 SASEGT. V lost 1 base to trimming and J lost 7 bases, with 11 bases between them.